These T cell receptor beta chains were read from a single sample in a study of technical replicates of blood from a few donors. The method was immunoSEQ multiplex PCR; TCRdb's version includes in-frame clones alone and lacks a portion of them. The table shows tens of thousands of clones, with around 87% occurring only once. Sequenced sample: PBMCs. The receptors were gathered from a human donor in good health. Some clones in this sample may be carry-over from other donors' samples. CDR3s leave out the opening cysteine and the closing phenylalanine or tryptophan. The order of the fields is CDR3 length, J gene, V gene, CDR3 protein.

len: 13
j_gene: TRBJ2-5
v_gene: TRBV5-4
CDR3aa: ASSSRTSGKETQY

len: 13
j_gene: TRBJ2-2
v_gene: TRBV5-1
CDR3aa: ASSRTGVPPGELF

len: 11
j_gene: TRBJ2-1
v_gene: TRBV9
CDR3aa: ASSTRSPGEQF

len: 13
j_gene: TRBJ2-5
v_gene: TRBV7-9
CDR3aa: ASSTGQGAGETQY

len: 14
j_gene: TRBJ1-1
v_gene: TRBV5-1
CDR3aa: ASSSTATGMSTEAF

len: 12
j_gene: TRBJ2-7
v_gene: TRBV7-2
CDR3aa: ASSSATATYEQY

len: 10
j_gene: TRBJ1-2
v_gene: TRBV18
CDR3aa: ASSPFENGYT

len: 12
j_gene: TRBJ2-3
v_gene: TRBV11-2
CDR3aa: ASSENLATDTQY

len: 15
j_gene: TRBJ2-2
v_gene: TRBV5-1
CDR3aa: ASSQKRTGGNTGELF

len: 15
j_gene: TRBJ2-3
v_gene: TRBV5-1
CDR3aa: ASSLSPNSGIPDTQY

len: 13
j_gene: TRBJ1-1
v_gene: TRBV18
CDR3aa: ASSPLQGENTEAF

len: 12
j_gene: TRBJ2-1
v_gene: TRBV4-3
CDR3aa: ASSRQGGNNEQF

len: 9
j_gene: TRBJ1-2
v_gene: TRBV5-6
CDR3aa: ASSLNYGYT

len: 9
j_gene: TRBJ2-7
v_gene: TRBV29-1
CDR3aa: SASTDYEQY

len: 11
j_gene: TRBJ1-1
v_gene: TRBV6-5
CDR3aa: ASSHRGNTEAF

len: 13
j_gene: TRBJ2-1
v_gene: TRBV12-1
CDR3aa: ASSFRDRGLNEQF

len: 16
j_gene: TRBJ2-7
v_gene: TRBV18
CDR3aa: ASSPWTSGSPPLYEQY

len: 12
j_gene: TRBJ1-1
v_gene: TRBV5-1
CDR3aa: ASSTGQIYTEAF

len: 12
j_gene: TRBJ1-2
v_gene: TRBV7-9
CDR3aa: ASSSIDRIYGYT

len: 14
j_gene: TRBJ1-2
v_gene: TRBV25-1
CDR3aa: ASSDTTVRELYGYT

len: 15
j_gene: TRBJ2-3
v_gene: TRBV11-2
CDR3aa: ASSFRTSGNVGDTQY

len: 14
j_gene: TRBJ2-1
v_gene: TRBV4-3
CDR3aa: ASSTLAGSSYNEQF

len: 12
j_gene: TRBJ2-6
v_gene: TRBV5-8
CDR3aa: ASKGASGANVLT

len: 13
j_gene: TRBJ1-4
v_gene: TRBV4-2
CDR3aa: ASSQDRGTLEKLF

len: 12
j_gene: TRBJ1-2
v_gene: TRBV6-1
CDR3aa: ASSNLQGNYGYT

len: 12
j_gene: TRBJ1-1
v_gene: TRBV7-9
CDR3aa: ASSFRDRATEAF